This TCR beta chain was identified in a study of response to subunit inactivated influenza vaccine. Findings of the study overall: Few additional T cells are recruited per seasonal influenza vaccination, authors suggested.

This clonotype has a handful of counts. The antigen is undetermined. From the RT-PCR reads, TCRdb called clonotypes with MiXCR, one entry per CDR3 protein. The data show about 520,000 distinct CDR3 sequences, about 25% seen once. This CDR3 has 13 amino acids. The germline CDR1 and CDR2 sequences are SGHRS and YFSETQ. V lost 5 bases to trimming and J lost 2 bases, with 11 bases between them. The TCR originated in a man between 50 and 59 years old who received an inactivated influenza vaccine. J is TRBJ2-7 and V is TRBV5-1, with a weak D call TRBD1 (6 bases). This specimen was CD4+ T cells sorted from PBMCs, taken about 5 days after vaccination. The chain's CDR3 is CASRTGPTYEQYF. CDR3 nucleotide sequence: TGCGCCAGCAGGACAGGTCCCACCTACGAGCAGTACTTC.